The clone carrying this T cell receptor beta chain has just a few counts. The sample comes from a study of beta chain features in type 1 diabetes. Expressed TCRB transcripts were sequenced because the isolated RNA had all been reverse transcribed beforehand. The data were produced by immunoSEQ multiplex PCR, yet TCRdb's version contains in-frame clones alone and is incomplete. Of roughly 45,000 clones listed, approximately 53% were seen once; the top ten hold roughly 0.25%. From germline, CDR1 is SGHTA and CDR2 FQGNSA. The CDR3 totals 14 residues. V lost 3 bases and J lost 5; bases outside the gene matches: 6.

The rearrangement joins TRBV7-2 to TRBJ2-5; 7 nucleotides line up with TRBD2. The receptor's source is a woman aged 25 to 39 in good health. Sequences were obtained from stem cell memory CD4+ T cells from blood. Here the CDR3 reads CASSLGGIRETQYF. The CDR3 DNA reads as TGTGCCAGCAGCTTGGGAGGGATTCGGGAGACCCAGTACTTC.